These T cell receptor beta chains were read from a single sample in a study of blood T cell repertoires in COVID-19. Assay used: immunoSEQ multiplex PCR; TCRdb lists only in-frame clones, some missing. This table holds about 89,000 clones, 70% to 90% found once. Sequencing was performed on peripheral blood. These receptors were taken from a man in his 60s with acute or convalescent COVID-19. Each CDR3 is given with its conserved first and last residue. Each record gives: J gene, V gene, clone size, CDR3 protein. The size of a clone is reported for some rows only, either as once, few or many, or as a class for expanded clones.

J: TRBJ1-4
V: TRBV7-9
size: .
CDR3: CASSLVAANEKLFF

J: TRBJ2-2
V: TRBV6-2/TRBV6-3
size: .
CDR3: CASSYQPGLAATGELFF

J: TRBJ2-2
V: TRBV6-4
size: .
CDR3: CASRGQGATGELFF

J: TRBJ1-5
V: TRBV24-1
size: .
CDR3: CATNQGTGQPQHF

J: TRBJ1-2
V: TRBV7-9
size: .
CDR3: CASSLGPAVATF

J: TRBJ1-1
V: TRBV7-9
size: .
CDR3: CASSSGDLSSTEAFF

J: TRBJ1-1
V: TRBV27
size: .
CDR3: CASRATGWTEAFF

J: TRBJ1-2
V: TRBV5-1
size: .
CDR3: CARRAESVGYGYTF

J: TRBJ1-4
V: TRBV11-2
size: .
CDR3: CASSFSGEKLFF

J: TRBJ1-6
V: TRBV6-2/TRBV6-3
size: .
CDR3: CASSLGQVNNSPLHF

J: TRBJ1-2
V: TRBV12-3/TRBV12-4
size: .
CDR3: CASSSDRGNGYTF

J: TRBJ2-4
V: TRBV15
size: .
CDR3: CATSRDRGAKNIQYF

J: TRBJ2-7
V: TRBV5-1
size: .
CDR3: CASSTTSQGAHEQYF

J: TRBJ1-1
V: TRBV3-1/TRBV3-2
size: .
CDR3: CASSSRTGGGNTEAFF

J: TRBJ2-7
V: TRBV7-9
size: .
CDR3: CASSLAGPIYEQYF

J: TRBJ2-1
V: TRBV19
size: .
CDR3: CASSKRTGSPHNEQFF

J: TRBJ1-4
V: TRBV30
size: .
CDR3: CAWSVPAGSYEKLFF

J: TRBJ2-2
V: TRBV3-1/TRBV3-2
size: .
CDR3: CASSQLWTSVNTGELFF

J: TRBJ2-2
V: TRBV10-3
size: once
CDR3: CAISDYTGELFF

J: TRBJ1-2
V: TRBV12-3/TRBV12-4
size: once
CDR3: CASSLRGMSGYTF

J: TRBJ1-5
V: TRBV29-1
size: once
CDR3: CSIRTGNQPQHF

J: TRBJ1-3
V: TRBV20-1
size: .
CDR3: CSAWEGNTIYF

J: TRBJ2-5
V: TRBV15
size: .
CDR3: CATSRGQQETQYF

J: TRBJ2-5
V: TRBV10-3
size: .
CDR3: CAIREGLAGVQGAQYF

J: TRBJ1-3
V: TRBV5-5
size: .
CDR3: CASSLNRDPGNTIYF

J: TRBJ1-6
V: TRBV27
size: .
CDR3: CASSLDTGRHNSPLHF

J: TRBJ1-3
V: TRBV5-1
size: .
CDR3: CASSGTGGGGNTIYF

J: TRBJ2-3
V: TRBV5-1
size: .
CDR3: CASSPRDRGQITDTQYF

J: TRBJ1-5
V: TRBV4-1
size: .
CDR3: CASSTSGTGVSQPQHF

J: TRBJ1-1
V: TRBV6-4
size: .
CDR3: CASSVEGGTEAFF

J: TRBJ2-1
V: TRBV24-1
size: .
CDR3: CATSDFTGGMDEQFF

J: TRBJ2-2
V: TRBV5-6
size: .
CDR3: CASSLASGELFF

J: TRBJ2-2
V: TRBV7-3
size: .
CDR3: CASSRDYTGELFF

J: TRBJ1-4
V: TRBV7-9
size: .
CDR3: CASSPWTGGAGQGEKLFF

J: TRBJ2-1
V: TRBV28
size: .
CDR3: CASKRDSALDEQFF

J: TRBJ2-3
V: TRBV5-1
size: .
CDR3: CASSLGHRSDTQYF

J: TRBJ1-5
V: TRBV11-2
size: .
CDR3: CASSPAGNQPQHF

J: TRBJ1-4
V: TRBV19
size: once
CDR3: CASSLQGVEEKLFF

J: TRBJ2-5
V: TRBV5-1
size: .
CDR3: CASSPKASSETQYF

J: TRBJ1-2
V: TRBV29-1
size: .
CDR3: CSVGVGDRVDYGYTF

J: TRBJ1-2
V: TRBV18
size: .
CDR3: CASSPETGISVGHGYTF

J: TRBJ2-2
V: TRBV5-1
size: .
CDR3: CASSLDVTANTGELFF